These T cell receptor beta chains were read from a single sample in a study of blood T cells in healthy people across ages. TCRdb re-derived calls from the 5' RACE reads in MiXCR, one entry per CDR3 protein. The repertoire holds roughly 1.5 million distinct CDR3 sequences, with 42% as singletons. Sequencing was performed on blood. The receptors here all came from a woman in her late teens or twenties in good health. CDR3s include the opening cysteine and the closing phenylalanine or tryptophan. The D gene is left open where the match is weak. Clone size is stated in some rows and not others, as once, few, many or a class when expanded.

clone size	V gene	D gene	CDR3 length	J gene	CDR3 DNA	CDR3 protein
many	TRBV29-1	TRBD1	12	TRBJ2-1	TGCAGCGCCCGGGACAGTTACAATGAGCAGTTCTTC	CSARDSYNEQFF
.	TRBV20-1	.	13	TRBJ2-2	TGCAGTGCTTCCAATACTAGGACCGGGGAGCTGTTTTTT	CSASNTRTGELFF
few	TRBV20-1	TRBD1	15	TRBJ1-5	TGCAGTGCTAGCCAGGGGGGATCCCCATGGCAGCCCCAGCATTTT	CSASQGGSPWQPQHF
.	TRBV5-1	TRBD2	18	TRBJ2-1	TGCGCCAGCAGCTTGGATGGGACTAGCGGGACTTCCTACAATGAGCAGTTCTTC	CASSLDGTSGTSYNEQFF
.	TRBV6-2/TRBV6-3	.	12	TRBJ2-5	TGTGCCACCGCGAGTATTCAAGAGACCCAGTACTTC	CATASIQETQYF
.	TRBV24-1	.	14	TRBJ2-1	TGTGCCACCAATGAAGGGCCTCGTTACAATGAGCAGTTCTTC	CATNEGPRYNEQFF
.	TRBV20-1	TRBD2	14	TRBJ2-1	TGCAGTGCTAGCGGGACTAGCGGGAAACGTGAGCAGTTCTTC	CSASGTSGKREQFF
.	TRBV5-6	.	12	TRBJ1-1	TGTGCCAGCAGCTTGTATAACACTGAAGCTTTCTTT	CASSLYNTEAFF
few	TRBV28	TRBD2	14	TRBJ2-3	TGTGCCAGCAGTTTAGTCGGGGGGGCGCAGACGCAGTATTTT	CASSLVGGAQTQYF
many	TRBV29-1	.	13	TRBJ2-3	TGCAGCGTCCGTCTTAAATTCACAGATACGCAGTATTTT	CSVRLKFTDTQYF
.	TRBV20-1	TRBD1	14	TRBJ2-3	TGCAGTGCTGGACAGGGAGTAAGCACAGATACGCAGTATTTT	CSAGQGVSTDTQYF
.	TRBV29-1	.	11	TRBJ2-2	TGCAGCGCCTTAGGCAGCGGGGAGCTGTTTTTT	CSALGSGELFF
.	TRBV4-1	.	15	TRBJ1-2	TGCGCCAGCAGCCAAGTCGTGACATCCTTCAGTGGCTACACCTTC	CASSQVVTSFSGYTF
once	TRBV29-1	.	13	TRBJ2-7	TGCAGCGTTCGTTGGGGCAGCTCCTACGAGCAGTACTTC	CSVRWGSSYEQYF
.	TRBV5-5	.	13	TRBJ2-5	TGTGCCAGCGAGGACTACGCCCAAGAGACCCAGTACTTC	CASEDYAQETQYF
.	TRBV9	TRBD2	14	TRBJ2-5	TGTGCCAGCAGCGTTGGAATAGCGGGAGAGACCCAGTACTTC	CASSVGIAGETQYF
.	TRBV7-2	TRBD1	16	TRBJ1-3	TGTGCCAGCAGCTTAATCGGGACAGACTCTGGAAACACCATATATTTT	CASSLIGTDSGNTIYF
.	TRBV7-9	.	18	TRBJ2-1	TGTGCCAGCAGCTCCTCTGACTTAGCGGTTATCCACTACAATGAGCAGTTCTTC	CASSSSDLAVIHYNEQFF
.	TRBV4-3	TRBD1	16	TRBJ1-1	TGCGCCAGCAGCCAAATCGGCGAGGGGGCGCACACTGAAGCTTTCTTT	CASSQIGEGAHTEAFF
few	TRBV12-3/TRBV12-4	.	16	TRBJ2-3	TGTGCCAGCAGTTTGTTCGGGACCCATATAGCGGATACGCAGTATTTT	CASSLFGTHIADTQYF
few	TRBV3-1	.	13	TRBJ2-1	TGTGCCAGCCAAGTGGGGACCTACAATGAGCAGTTCTTC	CASQVGTYNEQFF
.	TRBV13	.	17	TRBJ2-1	TGTGCCAGCAGCTCCCCGGACGGTCCTACCTCCTACAATGAGCAGTTCTTC	CASSSPDGPTSYNEQFF
.	TRBV30	.	13	TRBJ2-5	TGTGCCTGGAGTGAGGCGGACTGGGATGAGCAGTACTTC	CAWSEADWDEQYF
.	TRBV20-1	TRBD1	15	TRBJ2-3	TGCAGTGCTACCCAGGACAGGGGCCTGGGAGATACGCAGTATTTT	CSATQDRGLGDTQYF
.	TRBV7-2	TRBD1	14	TRBJ1-1	TGTGCCAGCAGCTCACAGGGGGCGAGCACTGAAGCTTTCTTT	CASSSQGASTEAFF
.	TRBV29-1	TRBD2	12	TRBJ2-1	TGCAGCGTAGCAGGACTAGCAGGGGAGCAGTTCTTC	CSVAGLAGEQFF
few	TRBV3-1	.	12	TRBJ2-1	TGTGCCAGCAGTCGGGTGGGCAATGAGCAGTTCTTC	CASSRVGNEQFF
few	TRBV12-3/TRBV12-4	TRBD1	15	TRBJ2-3	TGTGCCAGCAGTCCGGGACAGGGGGCGATAGATACGCAGTATTTT	CASSPGQGAIDTQYF
.	TRBV29-1	.	14	TRBJ2-7	TGCAGCGTTGGGGGCGATTCCATAGTCTATGAGCAGTACTTC	CSVGGDSIVYEQYF
.	TRBV6-2/TRBV6-3	.	14	TRBJ2-2	TGTGCCAGCAGGGGCAGGTTGAACACCGGGGAGCTGTTTTTT	CASRGRLNTGELFF
.	TRBV7-2	.	16	TRBJ1-1	TGTGCCAGCAGCTTAAAGGCGGGGGGCTTTAGCACTGAAGCTTTCTTT	CASSLKAGGFSTEAFF
.	TRBV12-3/TRBV12-4	TRBD2	17	TRBJ2-2	TGTGCCAGCTTCCGGGGACTAGCGGGCCTTTTAGTAGGGGAGCTGTTTTTT	CASFRGLAGLLVGELFF
few	TRBV4-3	TRBD1	16	TRBJ2-5	TGCGCCAGCAGCCAAGATCCAACAGGGGTTCAAGAGACCCAGTACTTC	CASSQDPTGVQETQYF
.	TRBV12-3/TRBV12-4	.	16	TRBJ1-5	TGTGCCAGCAGTTCTGAGACTGGCCTTAGCAATCAGCCCCAGCATTTT	CASSSETGLSNQPQHF
.	TRBV2	.	12	TRBJ1-4	TGTGCCAGCAAGGGGATTAATGAAAAACTGTTTTTT	CASKGINEKLFF
.	TRBV5-1	.	13	TRBJ1-2	TGCGCCAGCAGCTTGTCTGGGGATGGAGGCTACACCTTC	CASSLSGDGGYTF
few	TRBV20-1	.	11	TRBJ2-7	TGCAGTGCTAGCAAAGTCTACGAGCAGTACTTC	CSASKVYEQYF
.	TRBV9	TRBD2	14	TRBJ2-1	TGTGCCAGCAGCGCTAGCGGGAGGTGGCATGAGCAGTTCTTC	CASSASGRWHEQFF
once	TRBV10-3	.	16	TRBJ2-7	TGTGCCATCAGTGAGAATCGGGCAGGACTCTCCTACGAGCAGTACTTC	CAISENRAGLSYEQYF
.	TRBV20-1	.	12	TRBJ1-5	TGCAGCGCTAAAAAGGGGGGTCAGCCCCAGCATTTT	CSAKKGGQPQHF
.	TRBV6-2/TRBV6-3	.	15	TRBJ1-5	TGTGCCAGCAGTGGGGGGACGACACGCAATCAGCCCCAGCATTTT	CASSGGTTRNQPQHF
few	TRBV4-3	.	17	TRBJ1-4	TGCGCCAGCAGCCAAGATGGGGGAATAAGGGCTGAAGGAATGCTGTTTTTT	CASSQDGGIRAEGMLFF
few	TRBV4-1	.	15	TRBJ1-2	TGCGCCAGCAGCCAAGAGGATGGGACACCATATGGCTACACCTTC	CASSQEDGTPYGYTF
few	TRBV6-5	TRBD2	15	TRBJ2-4	TGTGCCAGCAGCCGAACGAGCGGGGGGAAAAACATTCAGTACTTC	CASSRTSGGKNIQYF
.	TRBV4-2	TRBD2	18	TRBJ2-7	TGTGCCAGCAGCCGCCTCGGACTAGCGGATCCGAGCTCCTACGAGCAGTACTTC	CASSRLGLADPSSYEQYF
many	TRBV6-4	TRBD2	15	TRBJ2-1	TGTGCCAGCAGTGCAGGGACTAGCGGGAGTGATGAGCAGTTCTTC	CASSAGTSGSDEQFF
.	TRBV4-3	TRBD2	16	TRBJ2-3	TGCGCCAGCAGCCAAGATAGCGGGGGGGGAACAGATACGCAGTATTTT	CASSQDSGGGTDTQYF
.	TRBV2	.	12	TRBJ2-5	TGTGCCAGCAGTGAGAGGGATGAGACCCAGTACTTC	CASSERDETQYF
.	TRBV4-3	.	16	TRBJ2-3	TGCGCCAGCAGCCTTTACTTGGGGGGTCTGACAGATACGCAGTATTTT	CASSLYLGGLTDTQYF
few	TRBV6-2/TRBV6-3	TRBD1	14	TRBJ2-1	TGTGCCAGCAGGCCATTAGACAGGGCAAATGAGCAGTTCTTC	CASRPLDRANEQFF
.	TRBV14	TRBD2	16	TRBJ2-3	TGTGCCAGCAGCCAAGTTCGCCTAGCGGGGGGAGATACGCAGTATTTT	CASSQVRLAGGDTQYF
few	TRBV7-8	TRBD1	15	TRBJ1-1	TGTGCCAGCAGCCGAGAGGGGGCGTCTCTGTCTGAAGCTTTCTTT	CASSREGASLSEAFF
.	TRBV2	.	13	TRBJ2-1	TGTGCCAGCCGTGACGAACTGTACAATGAGCAGGTCTTC	CASRDELYNEQVF
few	TRBV20-1	.	13	TRBJ2-2	TGCAGTGCTAGAGAAGGCGCGAGAGGGGAGCTGTTTTTT	CSAREGARGELFF
few	TRBV7-2	.	14	TRBJ2-3	TGTGCCAGCAGCTTACCTTCCCTCACAGATACGCAGTATTTT	CASSLPSLTDTQYF
.	TRBV10-3	TRBD2	15	TRBJ2-1	TGTGCCATCAGTGACCCCGGGACTACTCTATCCGGGCAGTTCTTC	CAISDPGTTLSGQFF